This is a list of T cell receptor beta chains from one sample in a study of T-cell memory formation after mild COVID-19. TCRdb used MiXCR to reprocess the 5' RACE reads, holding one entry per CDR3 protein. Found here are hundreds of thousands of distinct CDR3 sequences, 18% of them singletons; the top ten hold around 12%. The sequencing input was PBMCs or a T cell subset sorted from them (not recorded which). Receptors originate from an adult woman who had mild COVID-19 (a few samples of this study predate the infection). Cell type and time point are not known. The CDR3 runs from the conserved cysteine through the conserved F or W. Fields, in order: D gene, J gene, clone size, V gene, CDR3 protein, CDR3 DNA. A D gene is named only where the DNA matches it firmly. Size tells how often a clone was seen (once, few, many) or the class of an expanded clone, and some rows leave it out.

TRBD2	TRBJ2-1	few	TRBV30	CAWRGTSGENEQFF	TGTGCCTGGAGGGGGACTAGCGGAGAGAATGAGCAGTTCTTC
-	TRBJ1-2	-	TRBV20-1	CSASHSGYTF	TGCAGTGCTAGTCACAGTGGCTACACCTTC
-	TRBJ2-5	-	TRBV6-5	CASSLDRHQETQYF	TGTGCCAGCAGCCTAGACAGGCACCAAGAGACCCAGTACTTC
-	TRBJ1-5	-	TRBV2	CASRQGRNQPQHF	TGTGCCAGCAGGCAGGGACGCAATCAGCCCCAGCATTTT
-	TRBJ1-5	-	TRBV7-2	CASSLDRGYSNQPQHF	TGTGCCAGCAGCTTAGATAGAGGATATAGCAATCAGCCCCAGCATTTT
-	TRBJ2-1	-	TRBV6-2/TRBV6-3	CASSYPRGHSYNEQFF	TGTGCCAGCAGTTATCCGCGGGGCCACTCCTACAATGAGCAGTTCTTC
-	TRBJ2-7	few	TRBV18	CASSPAGNYEQYF	TGTGCCAGCTCACCAGCGGGTAACTACGAGCAGTACTTC
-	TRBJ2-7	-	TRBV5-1	CASSTRDIYEQYF	TGCGCCAGCAGCACCAGGGACATCTACGAGCAGTACTTC
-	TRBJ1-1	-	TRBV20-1	CSAYVRNTEAFF	TGCAGTGCTTACGTGAGGAACACTGAAGCTTTCTTT
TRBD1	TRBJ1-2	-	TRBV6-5	CASSYSSPGRYSDRGLDYGYTF	TGTGCCAGCAGTTACTCATCCCCGGGACGTTATAGCGACAGGGGGCTCGACTATGGCTACACCTTC
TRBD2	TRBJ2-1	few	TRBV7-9	CASSLAVSGALNEQFF	TGTGCCAGCAGCTTAGCGGTCAGCGGGGCCCTCAATGAGCAGTTCTTC
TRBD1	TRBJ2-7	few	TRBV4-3	CASSHRDRADEQYF	TGCGCCAGCAGCCATAGGGACAGGGCCGACGAGCAGTACTTC
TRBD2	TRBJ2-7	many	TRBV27	CASSSNRLAGGEQYF	TGTGCCAGCAGTTCTAACCGACTAGCGGGAGGAGAGCAGTACTTC
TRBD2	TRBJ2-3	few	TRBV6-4	CASSLLANSDTQYF	TGTGCCAGCAGTTTACTAGCGAACTCAGATACGCAGTATTTT
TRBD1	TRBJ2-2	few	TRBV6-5	CASSGTGSASNTGELFF	TGTGCCAGCAGCGGGACAGGGTCCGCCTCGAACACCGGGGAGCTGTTTTTT
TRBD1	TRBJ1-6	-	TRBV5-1	CASSRTTGASPLHF	TGCGCCAGCAGCAGGACGACAGGGGCTTCACCCCTCCACTTT
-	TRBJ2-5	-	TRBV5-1	CASSVSQETQYF	TGCGCCAGCAGTGTGAGCCAAGAGACCCAGTACTTC
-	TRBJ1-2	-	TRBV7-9	CASSSWTDPNYGYTF	TGTGCCAGCAGCTCCTGGACAGATCCTAACTATGGCTACACCTTC
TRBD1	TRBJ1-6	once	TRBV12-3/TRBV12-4	CASSLWDRGVGSPLHF	TGTGCCAGCAGTTTGTGGGACAGGGGAGTGGGTTCACCCCTCCACTTT
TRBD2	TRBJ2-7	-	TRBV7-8	CASSPRTSGITYEQYF	TGTGCCAGCAGCCCCCGGACTAGCGGGATCACCTACGAGCAGTACTTC
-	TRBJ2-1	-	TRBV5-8	CASSLGLGPRQFF	TGTGCCAGCAGCTTGGGGTTAGGCCCGCGGCAGTTCTTC
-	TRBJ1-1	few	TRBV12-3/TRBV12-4	CASSGDRSYSAFF	TGTGCCAGCAGTGGAGACAGAAGCTACTCCGCTTTCTTT
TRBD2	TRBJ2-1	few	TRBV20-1	CSASAPFSGGSNEQFF	TGCAGTGCTAGTGCGCCCTTTAGCGGGGGGTCCAATGAGCAGTTCTTC
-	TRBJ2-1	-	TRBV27	CASGGTPNEQFF	TGTGCCTCGGGCGGGACGCCCAATGAGCAGTTCTTC
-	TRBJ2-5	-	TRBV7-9	CASSLLGGRETQYF	TGTGCCAGCAGCTTACTGGGGGGACGAGAGACCCAGTACTTC
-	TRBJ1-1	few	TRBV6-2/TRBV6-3	CASSYSSEAFF	TGTGCCAGCAGTTACTCTTCTGAAGCTTTCTTT
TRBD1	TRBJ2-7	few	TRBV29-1	CSAGRQGAGEQYF	TGCAGCGCGGGGAGACAGGGGGCAGGGGAGCAGTACTTC